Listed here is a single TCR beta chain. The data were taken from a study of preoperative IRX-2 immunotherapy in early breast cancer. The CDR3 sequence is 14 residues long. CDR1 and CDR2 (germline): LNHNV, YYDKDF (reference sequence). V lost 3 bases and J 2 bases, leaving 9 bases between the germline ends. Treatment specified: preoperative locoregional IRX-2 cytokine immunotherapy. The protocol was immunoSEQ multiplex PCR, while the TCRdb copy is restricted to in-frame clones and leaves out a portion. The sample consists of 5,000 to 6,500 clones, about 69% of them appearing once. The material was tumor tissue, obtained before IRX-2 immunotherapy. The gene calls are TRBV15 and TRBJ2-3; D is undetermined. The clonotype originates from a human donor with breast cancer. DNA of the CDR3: TGTGCCACCAGCAGGAGGCTATCCACAGATACGCAGTATTTT. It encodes CATSRRLSTDTQYF.